This T cell receptor beta chain was recovered during a study of control samples from healthy donors and cancer patients. Trimming removed 4 bases at V and 0 bases at J, with 10 bases between. The germline V gene has CDR1 SEHNR and CDR2 FQNEAQ (reference sequence). The CDR3 consists of 15 residues. The protocol was immunoSEQ multiplex PCR, while the TCRdb copy is restricted to in-frame clones and leaves out a portion. Counted here are 190,000 or so clones, just under 95% occurring once; the ten biggest clones make up around 1.6%. This clone was recorded once. The receptor's source is a man younger than 30 in good health. The rearrangement uses TRBV7-9 and TRBJ1-5; D remains unclear. The sequencing input was blood. The CDR3 here is CASSSDRSSNQPQHF. DNA of the CDR3: TGTGCCAGCAGCTCTGATAGGAGTAGCAATCAGCCCCAGCATTTT.